This T cell receptor beta chain was identified in a study of T cells in Graves' hyperthyroidism and ophthalmopathy. Germline V gene lookup returns CDR1 LGHDT and CDR2 YNNKEL (reference sequence). The CDR3 has 16 amino acids. V lost 5 bases and J lost 5; bases outside the gene matches: 14. This clonotype showed up just a few times. There were TCR beta CDR3 regions amplified from RNA transcripts. First-round RT-PCR with HTBI primers amplified the TCR CDR3 region. TCRdb reprocessed the multiplex PCR reads via MiXCR and lists one record per CDR3 protein. Here the sample spans more than 500,000 distinct CDR3 sequences, about a sixth being singletons.

The TCR sequence derives from a woman in her twenties or thirties with Graves' hyperthyroidism. Input material: blood. The chain couples TRBV3-1 to TRBJ2-5, with 7 bases matching TRBD2. In DNA form, the CDR3 reads TGTGCCAGCAGCAGACGGGGGAGCAGGGAGGGTGAGACCCAGTACTTC. This gives the protein CASSRRGSREGETQYF.